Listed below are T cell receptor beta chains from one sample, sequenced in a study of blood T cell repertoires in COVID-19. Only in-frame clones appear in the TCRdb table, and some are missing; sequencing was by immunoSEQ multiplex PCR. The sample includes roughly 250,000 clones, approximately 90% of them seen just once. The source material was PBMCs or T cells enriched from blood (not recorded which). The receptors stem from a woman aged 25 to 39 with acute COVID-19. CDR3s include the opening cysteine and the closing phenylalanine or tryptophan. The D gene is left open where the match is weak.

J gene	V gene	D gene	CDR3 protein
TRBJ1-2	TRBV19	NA	CASSVPLINREGYTF
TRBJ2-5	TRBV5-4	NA	CASSSQLGGQETQYF
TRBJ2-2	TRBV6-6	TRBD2	CASSYSAGGRSGELFF
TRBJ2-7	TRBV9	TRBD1	CASSPAGGAYEQYF
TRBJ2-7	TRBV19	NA	CASSKARGSDEQYF
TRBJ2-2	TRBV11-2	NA	CASSSQPGTGELFF
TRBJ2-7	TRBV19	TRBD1	CASSIRTGEQYF
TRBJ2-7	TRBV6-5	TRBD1	CASSRDSPPGEQYF
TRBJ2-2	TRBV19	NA	CASSSRAGELFF
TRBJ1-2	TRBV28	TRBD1	CASSLSGQASYGYTF
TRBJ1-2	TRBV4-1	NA	CASRAPGVSTSNYGYTF
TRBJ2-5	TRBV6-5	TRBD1	CASSSTGRETQYF
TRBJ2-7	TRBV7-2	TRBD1	CASSVSGTGPYEQYF
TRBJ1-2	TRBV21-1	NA	CASSKVMREIYGYTF
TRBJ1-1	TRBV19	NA	CASMGRQNTEAFF
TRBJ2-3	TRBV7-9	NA	CASSLGASTDTQYF
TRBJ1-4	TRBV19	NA	CASSRQSITTNEKLFF
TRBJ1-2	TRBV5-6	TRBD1	CASSAGQGHLYGYTF
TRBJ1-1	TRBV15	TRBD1	CATSRTGTGAEAFF
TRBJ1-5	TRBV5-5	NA	CASSLVGAGQPQHF